This T cell receptor (beta chain) originates from a study of CD8+CD57+ T cells in acquired aplastic anemia (dated by TCRdb to 2016 to 2018). Notes on the research overall: Extracted DNA from sorted CD4+ and CD8+ cells averaged around 3.5 ug, ranging from roughly 0.17 to 30 ug. CD8+CD57+ expansion was defined as a frequency above the mean frequency observed in healthy subjects.

TCR beta VDJ combination and CDR3 sequence profiling used genomic DNA as the template. An Illumina HiSeq 2000 was the platform used for TCR repertoire sequencing. Turning to the authors' computational methods: Repertoires were assessed using TRBV/TRBJ rearrangement plots, CDR3 size and DJ length profiles, and Simpson's diversity index. Whichever DNA sequence was most abundant in the deep sequencing data was defined as the immunodominant clone. CDR3 amino acid sequences were screened for sharing across subjects and compared with published repertoires and the VDJdb database. Through fastp at Q25 and MiXCR, TCRdb rebuilt clones from the public reads, retaining in-frame beta chains. Each record represents a unique CDR3 protein, reported with the most common genes and DNA among its rows. The V and J calls were determined by TCRdb, not by the authors. Counted in this sample were hundreds of thousands of distinct CDR3 sequences; about a third of them appeared once. The ten largest clones represent 0.75% to 0.95% of the sample.

Including the terminal cysteine and phenylalanine, the CDR3 comprises 16 residues. Here the CDR3 DNA is all that survives: 48 bases in frame from base 1. The V end gives up 5 bases and the J end 0 bases, leaving 4 bases in the junction not matched to a gene. Via the germline V gene, CDR1 is SGHRS and CDR2 YFSETQ. Flow cytometry had shown CD8+CD57+ cell expansion in the patients selected for sequencing. Every patient had a diagnosis of severe acquired aplastic anemia based on International Study of Aplastic Anemia and Agranulocytosis and Camitta criteria. No therapy had been received by the patients at the time of blood sampling. TCR repertoires of sorted CD4+ and CD8+ blood T cells from severe aplastic anemia patients and healthy subjects were deep-sequenced in the study. In the USA, patient enrollment took place under clinicaltrials.gov protocols 00001620, 01623167, 00001397, 00071045, 00081523 and 00961064. Ficoll-Paque density gradient centrifugation was used to isolate peripheral blood mononuclear cells. Before DNA extraction, CD4+ and CD8+ T cells were sorted with FACS or magnetic beads.

The investigation overall reported the following: No significant difference in CD8+ Simpson's diversity was found between patients and healthy controls (P=0.060). Although 25 to 30 CD8+ CDR3 sequences were shared by patients and controls, these sequences appeared highly expressed in patients and within the immunodominant clones of patients.

This clonotype was counted ten times or more. Its antigen remains unidentified. Per-base qualities were not stored, and no clone one base away is much larger. The clonotype originates from a human donor with aplastic anemia. The sample taken for sequencing was sorted CD4+, CD8+, or CD8+CD57+ T cells (not recorded which) from PBMCs. Recombination joined TRBV5-1 with TRBJ2-1, and 11 junction bases match TRBD2. CDR3 loop: CASRELAGDSYNEQFF. The DNA sequence follows: TGCGCCAGCAGGGAACTAGCGGGGGACTCCTACAATGAGCAGTTCTTC.